This section outlines one T cell receptor beta chain sequence together with its context. No cognate antigen has been identified for it. There are no base qualities to consult, and no much larger clone falls within one base. Libraries were built with the immunoSEQ multiplex PCR assay. For the multiplex PCR, a mixture combining 60 forward primers for TCR Vbeta segments and 13 reverse primers for TCR Jbeta segments was used. The CDR3 region of rearranged TCR beta genes was amplified from genomic DNA by a multiplex PCR assay. On the Illumina HiSeq System, the amplified TCR beta libraries were sequenced as 87-base-pair reads. Per the authors' processing: A later analysis tallied approximately 87 million unique TCR beta chains across the 550 to 850 repertoires, and some 10 million of those chains were shared by two or more donors. To remove PCR and sequencing errors, raw reads were error-corrected and collapsed into unique sequences using a nearest-neighbor algorithm that merged closely related sequences. Alignment of CDR3 sequences to IMGT reference sequences was used to assign V, D and J gene segments. Each retained sequence needed at least a six-nucleotide match to both a V gene segment and a J gene segment. A rearrangement was called productive if the CDR3 had no stop codons and remained in frame with V and J, and every other rearrangement was called non-productive. CDR3 was defined by IMGT convention, running from the second conserved V-encoded cysteine to the conserved J-encoded phenylalanine. In an earlier analysis of roughly 580 of the donors, sequences lacking an unambiguous match to a single V gene segment were excluded. An earlier analysis of 587 of the donors called V segments functional above 56.7% productive rearrangements and segregating when the between-donor standard deviation exceeded 5%. A statistical classification framework was built for diagnosing cytomegalovirus status from the catalog of TCR beta chain sequences. In a later analysis, TCR nucleotide sequences were compared against IMGT/GENE-DB human TR gene sequences so that V and J genes could be assigned. In a later analysis, CDR3 sequences and most-parsimonious VDJ recombination scenarios were assigned using the TCRdist pipeline. A later analysis defined each TCR beta chain by its CDR3 amino acid sequence plus V-gene family, and excluded reads lacking a unique V-gene family. In a later analysis, approximately 640 highly shared, low-generation-probability nucleotide sequences were removed to address suspected cross-contamination and a sequencing artifact. In a later analysis, a clonal expansion index was calculated for each public chain from normalized within-repertoire ranks of inferred template counts. In a later analysis, generation probabilities were computed with a VDJ recombination model fitted to out-of-frame rearrangements, and the resulting probabilities were checked against IGoR. In a later analysis, hypergeometric tests were used to score TCR-TCR, TCR-HLA and TCR-CMV co-occurrence, with a repertoire-size bias correction applied to TCR pairs. To estimate false discovery rates, a later analysis permuted the HLA or CMV assignments 20 times. In a later analysis, co-occurring TCRs were grouped using DBSCAN, with TCRdist sequence similarity added in when clustering inside HLA-allele-positive subsets. Co-occurrence clustering excluded repertoires with fewer than 30,000 or more than 120,000 public chains, plus five with anomalous nucleotide sharing. Imported from immuneACCESS, the table was reduced by TCRdb to in-frame sequences with V and J called. These copies leave out some clones; in studies compared against another copy, an unresolved V gene accounts for under half, and the cause of the remainder is not known. D and trimming come from the DNA, and the V and J calls and clone size come from that table. Within this sample are 100,000 to 150,000 clones, with 70% to 85% of them counted one time only. Together, the top ten hold under 3% of the sample.

The sample originates from a study of cytomegalovirus exposure and HLA in healthy donors (dated by TCRdb to the late 2010s). Broadly, across the study: In an earlier analysis of roughly 590 of the donors, 250 to 350 Gb of sequence data and 100 million or so unique TCR beta sequences from about 179 million T cells were reported. The study aimed to test whether signatures of past pathogen exposure could be identified by cataloging public T cell receptors. An early release that covered fewer than 750 HLA-typed donors contained 250 to 350 gigabases of sequencing data and 75 million to 100 million unique TCR sequences. All discovery cohort repertoires had been generated on a single sequencing platform. Besides the first cohort of 666 subjects, a separate validation cohort made up of roughly 120 different subjects was used. Across under 500 genotyped donors of the cohort, an average of roughly 250,000 unique TCR beta nucleotide sequences per donor were sequenced, and about a sixth of those sequences were non-productive. In a later analysis, previously published TCR beta repertoires from about 670 donors were re-analyzed and high-resolution HLA genotyping was added so that TCR occurrence patterns could be studied. Donor age, sex, ethnicity and CMV serostatus were compiled together with the repertoire data. Of the roughly 400 genotyped donors, roughly 80% were placed in the genetic ancestry cluster associated with self-reported Caucasian donors. Rather than using new phenotypic data, the later analysis identified candidate immune exposures from TCR beta sequences and from how often those sequences occurred across donors. Class I and class II HLA loci were covered by the typing at four-digit resolution. Because of strong linkage in the cohort, four to six DR-DQ haplotypes were treated as single units for association and clustering. In an earlier analysis of 587 of the donors, high-throughput TCR beta sequencing was used to judge whether each TCR beta V gene segment behaved as functional or pseudogenic. To predict cytomegalovirus infection status, the study brought together high-throughput TCR immunosequencing, statistical association of individual TCRs with disease status, and machine learning. The number of typed donors differed by locus: about 629-640 for A, B, C, DRB1 and DQB1; some 500 for DQA1; some 610 for DPA1; and 400 to 480 for DPB1. The study profiled the T cell repertoires of under 700 subjects by immunosequencing and related them to cytomegalovirus serostatus. A later genetic analysis took genome-wide SNP genotypes for 398 of the 666 donors and used that subset as a discovery cohort.

Including cysteine and phenylalanine, the CDR3 has 11 amino acids. The kept DNA is CDR3 alone, 33 bases in frame from the first base. From the germline V gene, CDR1 is SNHLY and CDR2 is FYNNEI. The V end loses 8 bases and the J end loses 3 bases, and a stretch of 7 bases separates them. The cohort was made up of 666 healthy bone marrow donors. At the time of sampling, all cohort members were nominally healthy, though unrecorded immune exposures were likely present. The donor tested CMV seropositive, placing the donor among the 290 or so seropositive members of the cohort. A peripheral blood sample was provided by each donor, and peripheral blood mononuclear cells were used for TCR beta sequencing. Genomic DNA was extracted from the blood cell samples with the Qiagen DNeasy Blood Extraction Kit. Study-wide conclusions, independent of this receptor: The study listed 164 TCR beta chains as associated with cytomegalovirus. Because the 87-base-pair reads could not distinguish some IMGT-functional V segments, including TRBV6-2 and TRBV6-3, those segments were excluded. Specific HLA alleles were associated with more than 15,000 TCR beta sequences at a false discovery rate of 0.05 in a later analysis. Because HLA typing was missing for some donors at each locus, association tests included only the typed subset. The authors suggested that the approach could potentially be extended to other disease states and immunological phenotypes. The presence/absence analyses assumed that sequencing depth was roughly uniform across donors, and that assumption may not be true. A further reported finding was that TCR beta sequences accurately predicted the HLA-A and HLA-B alleles for most subjects in the first cohort. In a later analysis, the rate of TCR association differed among HLA loci, with DRB1 alleles having the most associated TCRs and HLA-C alleles having the fewest. A cluster of highly shared sequence variants was judged likely to be a technical artifact of the sequencing pipeline. This cohort had only TCR beta chains sequenced, and the lack of alpha or paired-chain data limited which features could be detected. CMV serostatus was the only immune exposure information available for the cohort. An earlier analysis of around 540 of the donors showed that most TCR beta V segments appeared in productive rearrangements either about 90% or about 30% of the time, which broadly matched IMGT annotations. Assigning TCR associations to individual alleles was difficult when HLA alleles, especially DR and DQ, strongly co-occurred. In a later analysis, most CMV-associated TCR beta chains were found to appear HLA-restricted, with HLA associations seemingly driven largely by CMV exposure. In a later analysis, several top co-occurrence clusters were reported to appear linked to parvovirus B19, influenza, CMV and Epstein-Barr virus. Compared with equally common non-associated chains, HLA-associated TCR beta chains in a later analysis were more clonally expanded and had lower generation probabilities. In vitro tests confirmed that a few of the cytomegalovirus-associated TCR beta chains recognize cytomegalovirus antigens. The classifier was reported to diagnose cytomegalovirus status with high specificity and sensitivity in both the original cohort and the validation cohort. Linkage disequilibrium might explain the correlated functional status among segregating V segments, but an unknown experimental factor could not be ruled out. A later genetic analysis associated a missense DCLRE1C variant with V-gene and J-gene trimming of TCR beta chains, and an independent cohort replicated the association. Most TCR sequences were observed very rarely across donors, whereas some public TCRs were present in many individuals. According to a later genetic analysis, donors in an Asian-associated ancestry cluster had fewer N-insertions in productive TCRs than the approximately 630-donor mean. The earlier analysis of 587 of the donors excluded approximately 17 rarely observed V segments, including chromosome 9 orphons, because counts were too low.

The V gene is TRBV2 and the J gene is TRBJ1-1; the best D guess is TRBD1, with 5 bases matching. Sequencing input: PBMCs. The sequence was collected from a woman in her sixties in good health and CMV-seropositive. The CDR3 protein sequence reads: CASGGDTEAFF. The DNA sequence is given as TGTGCCAGCGGGGGGGACACTGAAGCTTTCTTT.